This T cell receptor (beta chain) was documented in a study of tissue T cells after allogeneic stem cell transplantation. Profiled with immunoSEQ multiplex PCR; TCRdb holds only in-frame clones, not every one. The sample contains some 1,300 clones, 50% to 65% of which appear only once. Regarding this clone: Its matching antigen is unknown. Genes and germline come from the mouse. From the germline J gene comes the end of the CDR3, since the read stops 1 residue before it.

The V gene's germline CDR1 is KGHTA and CDR2 FQNQQP. This CDR3 is built from 15 residues. Time point specified: mouse harvest day 7 after allogeneic transplant. Tail vein injection delivered 10^7 T-cell-depleted bone marrow cells and 10^6 splenic CD5+ T cells. Whole-study findings and limits: The study did not identify alloreactive or antigen-specific tissue TCRs, and some clones might be persisting host cells.

The clonotype was recovered from a female BALB/c mouse given C57BL/6 T cells with graft-versus-host disease after an allogeneic hematopoietic cell transplant. The rearrangement links TRBV23 to TRBJ2-1; TRBD1 is taken as the D call from the table, unchecked against the DNA. Material for sequencing was liver tissue. CDR3 protein: CSSSPGQGNYAEQFF. The sequenced part of the CDR3 DNA is TGCTCCAGCAGTCCGGGACAGGGGAACTATGCTGAGCAGTTC.